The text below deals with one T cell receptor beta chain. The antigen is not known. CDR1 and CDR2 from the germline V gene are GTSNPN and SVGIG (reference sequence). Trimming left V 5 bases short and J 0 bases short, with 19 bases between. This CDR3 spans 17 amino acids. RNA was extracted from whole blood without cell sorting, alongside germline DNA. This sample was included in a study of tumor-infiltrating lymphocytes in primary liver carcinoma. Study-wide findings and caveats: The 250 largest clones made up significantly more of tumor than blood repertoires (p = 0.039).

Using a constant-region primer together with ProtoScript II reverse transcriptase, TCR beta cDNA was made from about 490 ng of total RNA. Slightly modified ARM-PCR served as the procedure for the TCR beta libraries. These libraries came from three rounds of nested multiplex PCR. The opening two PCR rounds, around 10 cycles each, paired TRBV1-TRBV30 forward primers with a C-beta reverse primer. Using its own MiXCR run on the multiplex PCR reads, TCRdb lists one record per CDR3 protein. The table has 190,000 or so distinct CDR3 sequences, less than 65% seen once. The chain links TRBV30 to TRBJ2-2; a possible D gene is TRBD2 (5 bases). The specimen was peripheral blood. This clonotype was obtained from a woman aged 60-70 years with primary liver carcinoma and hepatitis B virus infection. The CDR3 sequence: CAWGPGLIVANTGELFF. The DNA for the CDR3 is TGTGCCTGGGGCCCAGGACTCATCGTTGCGAACACCGGGGAGCTGTTTTTT.